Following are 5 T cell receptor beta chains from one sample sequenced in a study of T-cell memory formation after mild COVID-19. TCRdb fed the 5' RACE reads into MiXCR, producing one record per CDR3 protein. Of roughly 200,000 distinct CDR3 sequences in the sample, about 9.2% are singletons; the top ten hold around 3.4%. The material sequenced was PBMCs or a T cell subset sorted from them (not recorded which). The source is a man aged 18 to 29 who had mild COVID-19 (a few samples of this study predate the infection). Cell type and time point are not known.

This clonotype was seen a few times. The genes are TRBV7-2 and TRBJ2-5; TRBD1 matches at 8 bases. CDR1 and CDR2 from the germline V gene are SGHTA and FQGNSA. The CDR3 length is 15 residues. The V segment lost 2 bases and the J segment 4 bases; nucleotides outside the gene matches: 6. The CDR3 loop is CASSLQGQGPETQYF. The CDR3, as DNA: TGTGCCAGCAGCTTACAAGGACAGGGTCCAGAGACCCAGTACTTC.

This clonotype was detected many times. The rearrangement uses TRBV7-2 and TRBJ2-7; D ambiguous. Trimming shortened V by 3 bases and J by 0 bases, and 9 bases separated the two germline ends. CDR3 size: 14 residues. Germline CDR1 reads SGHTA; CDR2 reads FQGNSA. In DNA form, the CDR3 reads TGTGCCAGCAGCTTCCGCGTCAGCTCCTACGAGCAGTACGTC. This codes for CASSFRVSSYEQYV.

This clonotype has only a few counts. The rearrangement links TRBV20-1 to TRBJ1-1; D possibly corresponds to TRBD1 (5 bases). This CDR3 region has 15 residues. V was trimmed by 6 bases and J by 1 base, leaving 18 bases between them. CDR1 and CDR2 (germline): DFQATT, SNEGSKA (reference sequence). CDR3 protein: CSAPRPGIANTEAFF. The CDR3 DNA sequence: TGCAGTGCCCCTCGGCCAGGGATTGCGAACACTGAAGCTTTCTTT.

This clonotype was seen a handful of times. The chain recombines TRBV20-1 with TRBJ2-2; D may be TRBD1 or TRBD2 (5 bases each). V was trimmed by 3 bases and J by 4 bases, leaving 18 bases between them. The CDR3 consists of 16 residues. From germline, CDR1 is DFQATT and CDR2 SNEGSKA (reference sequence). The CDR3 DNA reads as TGCAGTGCTAGTCCCCTCCAGAGGGGAGCCACCGGGGAGCTGTTTTTT. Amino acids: CSASPLQRGATGELFF.

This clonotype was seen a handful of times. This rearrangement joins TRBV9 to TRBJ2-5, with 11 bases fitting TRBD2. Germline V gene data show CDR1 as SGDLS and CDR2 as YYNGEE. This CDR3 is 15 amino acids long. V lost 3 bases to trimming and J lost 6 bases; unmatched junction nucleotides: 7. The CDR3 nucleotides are TGTGCCAGCAGCGATAGCGGGGGGGGCGGCCAGACCCAGTACTTC. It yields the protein CASSDSGGGGQTQYF. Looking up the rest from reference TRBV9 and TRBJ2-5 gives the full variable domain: DSGVTQTPKHLITATGQRVTLRCSPRSGDLSVYWYQQSLDQGLQFLIQYYNGEERAKGNILERFSAQQFPDLHSELNLSSLELGDSALYFCASSDSGGGGQTQYFGPGTRLLVL.